These 3 T cell receptor beta chains originate from one sample sequenced in a study of T cell responses to AZD1222 COVID-19 vaccine. Repertoires were generated with immunoSEQ multiplex PCR, while TCRdb's copy carries only in-frame clones and drops some. Of 110,000 to 150,000 clones listed, around 88% are singletons. The sample consisted of peripheral blood, taken on day 0 of AZD1222 vaccination. The receptors originated from an adult in good health.

The CDR3 DNA sequence: TGTGCCAGCAGTTACAGGGTCAATCAGCCCCAGCATTTT. This translates into CASSYRVNQPQHF. The chain is built from TRBV6-2 or TRBV6-3 and TRBJ1-5; no clear D gene. The CDR3 runs to 13 residues. V lost 2 bases and J 3 bases, leaving 5 bases between the germline ends. CDR1 is MNHEY, CDR2 SVGEGT, per germline.

The chain has TRBV11-3 and TRBJ2-1; 9 positions agree with TRBD2. V shed 0 bases and J 8 bases; nucleotides not matched to a gene: 5. This CDR3 has 15 amino acids. Germline CDR1 is SGHNT and CDR2 is YENEEA. CDR3 bases: TGTGCCAGCAGCTTAGAGGCTAGCGGGACCTATGAGCAGTTCTTC. Amino acid sequence: CASSLEASGTYEQFF.

The table lists this clone with a count of one. The chain employs TRBV5-1 and TRBJ1-6; 10 bases fit TRBD1. The CDR3 is made up of 18 amino acids. The ends lost 2 bases at V and 7 bases at J; junction bases unmatched: 12. CDR1 SGHRS and CDR2 YFSETQ come from the germline V gene. DNA of the CDR3: TGCGCCAGCAGCTTTGTCTCGGGGACAGGGGCTTTGAATTCACCCCTCCACTTT. It specifies CASSFVSGTGALNSPLHF.